This T cell receptor (beta chain) is drawn from a study of T cell repertoires in cytomegalovirus infection (dated by TCRdb to about 2019). In terms of the full investigation: Alongside well-studied HLA-B-restricted epitopes, the peptide stimulations were aimed at recently identified HLA-C-restricted CMV epitopes, whose presentation resists viral immunomodulation. Donor HLA type was relevant to the analysis, as public TCR beta signatures indicated carriage of CMV infection together with the matching HLA type. The paper as a whole reports these results and caveats: In both this cohort and an independent cohort of 352 donors, the cumulative frequency of public TCR beta family members distinguished carriers of CMV infection plus the relevant HLA type. The ex vivo response was dominated by HLA-C-restricted CMV-specific TCR beta clonotypes, which also provided the single most frequent clonotype in two of eight donors.

V was cut back by 5 bases and J by 0 bases, leaving a gap of 10 bases between them. Sequences SGHVS (CDR1) and FNYEAQ (CDR2) are obtained from the germline V gene. The CDR3 contains 15 residues, cysteine and phenylalanine counted. Solely the CDR3 DNA is kept, with 45 bases framed from the first base. Taken with the paper, the label for treatment or condition translates to: in vitro stimulation with specific CMV peptide epitopes to enrich CMV-specific T cells. Sequencing instrument: Illumina HiSeq 1500. The raw public reads went through TCRdb reprocessing: fastp at Q25, MiXCR clone calling, in-frame beta chains kept. Entries that share a CDR3 protein sequence are merged under the most common genes and DNA. The sample contains about 900,000 distinct CDR3 sequences, about a third of them found a single time. Over 12% of the sample is held by the ten biggest clonotypes. This clonotype has only a few counts. This receptor's antigen is unknown. No base qualities exist here, and no much larger clone lies one base off it.

The material sequenced was cultured CD8+ T cells from PBMCs, taken from culture after CMV antigen stimulation. The rearranged segments are TRBV7-6 and TRBJ1-4; the best D guess is TRBD1, with 5 bases matching. The source of this sequence is a human donor in good health (CMV status not recorded). Some clones in this sample may be carry-over from other donors' samples. The nucleotides are TGTGCCAGCAGCCAAACAGGAGCAACTAATGAAAAACTGTTTTTT. Translated, it gives CASSQTGATNEKLFF.